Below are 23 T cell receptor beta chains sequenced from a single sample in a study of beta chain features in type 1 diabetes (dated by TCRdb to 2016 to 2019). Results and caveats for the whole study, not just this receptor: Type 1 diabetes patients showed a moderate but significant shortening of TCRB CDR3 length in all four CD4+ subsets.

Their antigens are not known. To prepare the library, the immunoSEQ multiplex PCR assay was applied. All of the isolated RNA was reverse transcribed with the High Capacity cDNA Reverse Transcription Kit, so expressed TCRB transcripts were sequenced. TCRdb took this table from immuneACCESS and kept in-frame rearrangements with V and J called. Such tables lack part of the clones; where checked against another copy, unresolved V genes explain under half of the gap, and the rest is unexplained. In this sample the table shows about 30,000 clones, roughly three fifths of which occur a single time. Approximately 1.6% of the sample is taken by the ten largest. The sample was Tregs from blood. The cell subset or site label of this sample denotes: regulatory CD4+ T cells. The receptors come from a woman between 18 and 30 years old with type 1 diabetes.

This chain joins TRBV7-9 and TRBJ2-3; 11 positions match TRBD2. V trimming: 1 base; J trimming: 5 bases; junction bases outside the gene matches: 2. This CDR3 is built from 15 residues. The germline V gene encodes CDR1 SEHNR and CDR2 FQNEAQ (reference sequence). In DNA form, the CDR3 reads TGTGCCAGCAGCTTAGGGGGACTAGCGGTAGATACGCAGTATTTT. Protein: CASSLGGLAVDTQYF.

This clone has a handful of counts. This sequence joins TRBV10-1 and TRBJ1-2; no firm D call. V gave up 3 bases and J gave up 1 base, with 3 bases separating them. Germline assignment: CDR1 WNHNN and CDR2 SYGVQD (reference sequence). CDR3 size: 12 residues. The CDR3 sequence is CASSDSNYGYTF. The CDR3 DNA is TGCGCCAGCAGTGACAGTAACTATGGCTACACCTTC.

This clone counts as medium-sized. The CDR3 coding sequence is TGTGCCAGCAGCCTGGGACTAGCGGGGTACAATGAGCAGTTCTTC. Its protein is CASSLGLAGYNEQFF. V is TRBV7-2 and J is TRBJ2-1; 13 bases agree with TRBD2. CDR1 is SGHTA, CDR2 FQGNSA, per germline. The CDR3 has 15 amino acids. J gave up 4 bases and V 5 bases, and 2 bases lay outside the gene matches.

The CDR3 DNA reads TGCGCCAGCAGCTTGGGGCTAGCGGGATCGAGTGAGCAGTTCTTC. Its protein is CASSLGLAGSSEQFF. The J gene is TRBJ2-1, the V gene TRBV5-1; 9 bases align to TRBD2. The germline CDR1 and CDR2 sequences are SGHRS and YFSETQ. CDR3 length: 15 amino acids. The V segment lost 0 bases and the J segment 9 bases; nucleotides outside the gene matches: 7. Variable domain in full (rest from reference TRBV5-1 and TRBJ2-1): KAGVTQTPRYLIKTRGQQVTLSCSPISGHRSVSWYQQTPGQGLQFLFEYFSETQRNKGNFPGRFSGRQFSNSRSEMNVSTLELGDSALYLCASSLGLAGSSEQFFGPGTRLTVL.

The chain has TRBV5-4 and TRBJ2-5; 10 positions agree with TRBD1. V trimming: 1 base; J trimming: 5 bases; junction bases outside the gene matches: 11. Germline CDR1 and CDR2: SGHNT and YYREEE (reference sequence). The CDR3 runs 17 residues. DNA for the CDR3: TGTGCCAGCAGCTTGAAGTCGCGGACAGGGGGATCGGAGACCCAGTACTTC. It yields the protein CASSLKSRTGGSETQYF.

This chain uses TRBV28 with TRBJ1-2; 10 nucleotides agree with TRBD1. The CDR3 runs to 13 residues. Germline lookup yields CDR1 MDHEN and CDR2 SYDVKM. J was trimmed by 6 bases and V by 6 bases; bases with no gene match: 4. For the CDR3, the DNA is TGTGCCAGCAGGACAGGGGGCGAGGATGGCTACACCTTC. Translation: CASRTGGEDGYTF.

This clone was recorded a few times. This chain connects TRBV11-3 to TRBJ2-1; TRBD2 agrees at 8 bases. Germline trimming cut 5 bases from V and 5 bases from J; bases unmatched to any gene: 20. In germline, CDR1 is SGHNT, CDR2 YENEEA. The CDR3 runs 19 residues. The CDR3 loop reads CASSPRARTSYNNNNEQFF. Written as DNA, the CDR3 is TGTGCCAGCAGCCCCCGGGCGAGGACTAGCTATAATAATAACAATGAGCAGTTCTTC.

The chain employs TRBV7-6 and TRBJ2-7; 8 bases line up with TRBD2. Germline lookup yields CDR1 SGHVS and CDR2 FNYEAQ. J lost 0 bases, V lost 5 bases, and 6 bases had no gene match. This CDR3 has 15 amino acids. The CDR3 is CASSGAGATSYEQYF. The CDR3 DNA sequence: TGTGCCAGCAGCGGAGCGGGAGCTACCTCCTACGAGCAGTACTTC. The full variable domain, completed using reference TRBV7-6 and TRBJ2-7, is GAGVSQSPRYKVTKRGQDVALRCDPISGHVSLYWYRQALGQGPEFLTYFNYEAQQDKSGLPNDRFSAERPEGSISTLTIQRTEQRDSAMYRCASSGAGATSYEQYFGPGTRLTVT.

The DNA for the CDR3 is TGCAGCAGCCCCTGTGTTGGGGGGGACCTCTATGGCTACACCTTC. Residues: CSSPCVGGDLYGYTF. The rearrangement uses TRBV29-1 and TRBJ1-2; possibly TRBD1 for D (5 bases). The CDR3 sequence is 15 residues long. V was cut by 8 bases and J by 4 bases, with 23 bases left in between. Germline CDR1 reads SQVTM; CDR2 reads ANQGSEA.

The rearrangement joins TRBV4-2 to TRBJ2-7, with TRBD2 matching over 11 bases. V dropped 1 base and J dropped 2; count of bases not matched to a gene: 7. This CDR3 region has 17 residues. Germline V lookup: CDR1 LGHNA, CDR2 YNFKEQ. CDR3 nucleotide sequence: TGTGCCAGCAGCCAAGCTGGGACTAGCGGAGGGGCCTACGAGCAGTACTTC. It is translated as CASSQAGTSGGAYEQYF.

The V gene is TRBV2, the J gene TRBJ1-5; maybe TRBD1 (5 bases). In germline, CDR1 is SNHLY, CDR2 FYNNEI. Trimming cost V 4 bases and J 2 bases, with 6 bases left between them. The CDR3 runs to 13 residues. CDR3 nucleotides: TGTGCCAGCAGTGTACAGGGCAATCAGCCCCAGCATTTT. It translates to CASSVQGNQPQHF.

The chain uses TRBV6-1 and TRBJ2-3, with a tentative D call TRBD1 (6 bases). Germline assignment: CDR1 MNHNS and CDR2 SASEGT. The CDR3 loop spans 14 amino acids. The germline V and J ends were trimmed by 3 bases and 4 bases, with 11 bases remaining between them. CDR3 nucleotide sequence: TGTGCCAGCAGTGACCGGCCAGGGGCAGATACGCAGTATTTT. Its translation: CASSDRPGADTQYF.

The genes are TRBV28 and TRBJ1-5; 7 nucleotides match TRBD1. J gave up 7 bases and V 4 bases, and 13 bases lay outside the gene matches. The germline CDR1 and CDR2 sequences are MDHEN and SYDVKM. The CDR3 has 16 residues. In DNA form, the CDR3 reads TGTGCCAGCAGTTCTCATTTTAGGACAGGACCCCAGCCCCAGCATTTT. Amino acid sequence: CASSSHFRTGPQPQHF.

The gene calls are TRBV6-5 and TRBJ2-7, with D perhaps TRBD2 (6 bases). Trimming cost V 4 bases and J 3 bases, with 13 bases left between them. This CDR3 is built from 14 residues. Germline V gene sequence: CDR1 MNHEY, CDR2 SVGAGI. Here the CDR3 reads CASSSRRGSYEQYF. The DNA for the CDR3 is TGTGCCAGCAGTTCTAGGCGGGGTAGCTACGAGCAGTACTTC.

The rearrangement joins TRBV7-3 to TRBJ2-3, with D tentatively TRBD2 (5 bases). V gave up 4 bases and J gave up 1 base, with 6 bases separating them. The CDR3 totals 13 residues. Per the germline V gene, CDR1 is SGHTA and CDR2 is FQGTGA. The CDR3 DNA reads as TGTGCCAGCAGCTCGCGGGGCACAGATACGCAGTATTTT. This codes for CASSSRGTDTQYF. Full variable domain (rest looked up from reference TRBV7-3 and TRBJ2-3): GAGVSQTPSNKVTEKGKYVELRCDPISGHTALYWYRQSLGQGPEFLIYFQGTGAADDSGLPNDRFFAVRPEGSVSTLKIQRTERGDSAVYLCASSSRGTDTQYFGPGTRLTVL.

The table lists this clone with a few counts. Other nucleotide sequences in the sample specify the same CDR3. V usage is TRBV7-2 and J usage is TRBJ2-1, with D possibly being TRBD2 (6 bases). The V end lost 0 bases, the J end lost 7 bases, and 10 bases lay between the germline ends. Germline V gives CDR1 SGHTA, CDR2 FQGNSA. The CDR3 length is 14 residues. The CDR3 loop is CASSLARDLNEQFF. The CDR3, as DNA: TGTGCCAGCAGCTTAGCGCGGGACCTTAATGAGCAGTTCTTC. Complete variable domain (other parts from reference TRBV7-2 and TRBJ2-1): GAGVSQSPSNKVTEKGKDVELRCDPISGHTALYWYRQSLGQGLEFLIYFQGNSAPDKSGLPSDRFSAERTGGSVSTLTIQRTQQEDSAVYLCASSLARDLNEQFFGPGTRLTVL.

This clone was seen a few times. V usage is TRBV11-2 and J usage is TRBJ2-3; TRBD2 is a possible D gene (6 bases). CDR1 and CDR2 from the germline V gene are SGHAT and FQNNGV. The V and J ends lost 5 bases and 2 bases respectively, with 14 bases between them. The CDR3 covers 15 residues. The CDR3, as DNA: TGTGCCAGCAGCCGGACCGGGACTGCCACAGATACGCAGTATTTT. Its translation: CASSRTGTATDTQYF.

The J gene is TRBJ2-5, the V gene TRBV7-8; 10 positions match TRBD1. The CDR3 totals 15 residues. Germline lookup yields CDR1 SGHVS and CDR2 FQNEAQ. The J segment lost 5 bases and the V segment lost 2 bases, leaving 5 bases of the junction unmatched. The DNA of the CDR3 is TGTGCCAGCAGCTTACAGGGACAGGGGAGGGAGACCCAGTACTTC. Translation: CASSLQGQGRETQYF.

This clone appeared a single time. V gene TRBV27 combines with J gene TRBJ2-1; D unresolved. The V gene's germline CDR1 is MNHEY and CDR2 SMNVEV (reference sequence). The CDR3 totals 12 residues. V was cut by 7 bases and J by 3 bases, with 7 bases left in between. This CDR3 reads CASTSYYNEQFF. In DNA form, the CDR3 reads TGTGCCAGCACGAGCTACTACAATGAGCAGTTCTTC.

CDR3 protein: CASSSTTGAYEQYF. CDR3 DNA sequence: TGTGCCAGCAGCTCTACAACCGGAGCCTACGAGCAGTACTTC. The genes are TRBV7-9 and TRBJ2-7; D uncertain. V was pared by 4 bases and J by 2 bases, with 12 bases between. This CDR3 comprises 14 residues. Germline V gene lookup returns CDR1 SEHNR and CDR2 FQNEAQ (reference sequence). The full variable domain, in which reference TRBV7-9 and TRBJ2-7 provide the parts outside the CDR3, is DTGVSQNPRHKITKRGQNVTFRCDPISEHNRLYWYRQTLGQGPEFLTYFQNEAQLEKSRLLSDRFSAERPKGSFSTLEIQRTEQGDSAMYLCASSSTTGAYEQYFGPGTRLTVT.

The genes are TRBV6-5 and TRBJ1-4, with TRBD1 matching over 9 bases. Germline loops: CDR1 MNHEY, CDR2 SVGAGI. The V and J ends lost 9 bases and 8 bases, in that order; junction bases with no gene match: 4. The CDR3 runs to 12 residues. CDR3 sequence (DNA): TGTGCCAGTGACAGGGGGGGAGAAAAACTGTTTTTT. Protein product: CASDRGGEKLFF.

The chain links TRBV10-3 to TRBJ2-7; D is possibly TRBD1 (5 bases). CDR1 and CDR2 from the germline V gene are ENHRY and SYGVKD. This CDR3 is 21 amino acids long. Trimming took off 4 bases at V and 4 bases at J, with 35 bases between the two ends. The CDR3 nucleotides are TGTGCCATCAGTGGGGTCGGCCGGAAGCAGGGCAAATCAGTAAGTCGGTACGAGCAGTACTTC. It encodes CAISGVGRKQGKSVSRYEQYF.

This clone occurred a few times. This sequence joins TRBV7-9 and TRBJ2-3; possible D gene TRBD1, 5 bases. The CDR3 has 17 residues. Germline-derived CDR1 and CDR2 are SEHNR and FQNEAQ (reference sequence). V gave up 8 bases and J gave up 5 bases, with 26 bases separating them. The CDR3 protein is CASGRGREGRDVDTQYF. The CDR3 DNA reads TGTGCCAGCGGGCGTGGCAGGGAAGGACGTGACGTAGATACGCAGTATTTT.